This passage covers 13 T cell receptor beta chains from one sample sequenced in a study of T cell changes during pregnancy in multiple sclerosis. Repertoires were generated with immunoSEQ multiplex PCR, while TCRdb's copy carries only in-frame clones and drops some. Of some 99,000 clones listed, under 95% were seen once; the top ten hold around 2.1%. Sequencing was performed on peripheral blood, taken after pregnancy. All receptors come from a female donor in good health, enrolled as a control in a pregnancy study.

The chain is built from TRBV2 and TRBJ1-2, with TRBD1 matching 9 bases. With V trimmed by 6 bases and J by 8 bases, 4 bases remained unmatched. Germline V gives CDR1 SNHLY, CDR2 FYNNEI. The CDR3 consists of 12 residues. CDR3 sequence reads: CASRGQGSGYTF. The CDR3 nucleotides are TGTGCCAGCAGGGGACAGGGATCGGGCTACACCTTC.

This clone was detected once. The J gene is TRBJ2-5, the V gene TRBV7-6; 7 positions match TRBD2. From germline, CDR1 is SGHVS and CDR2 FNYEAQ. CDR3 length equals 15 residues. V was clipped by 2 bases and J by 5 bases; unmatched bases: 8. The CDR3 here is CASSLQRGVGETQYF. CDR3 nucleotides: TGTGCCAGCAGCTTACAACGGGGGGTCGGGGAGACCCAGTACTTC.

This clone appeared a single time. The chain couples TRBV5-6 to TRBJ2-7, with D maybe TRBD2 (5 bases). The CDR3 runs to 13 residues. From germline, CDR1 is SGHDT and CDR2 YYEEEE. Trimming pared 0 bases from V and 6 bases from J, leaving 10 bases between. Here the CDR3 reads CASSLDLAPEQYF. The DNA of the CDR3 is TGTGCCAGCAGCTTGGATCTAGCCCCCGAGCAGTACTTC.

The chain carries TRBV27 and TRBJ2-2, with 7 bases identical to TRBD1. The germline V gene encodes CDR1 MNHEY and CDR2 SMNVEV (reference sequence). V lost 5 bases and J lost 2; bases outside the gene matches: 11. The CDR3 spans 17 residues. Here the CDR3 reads CASSRDRLSFNTGELFF. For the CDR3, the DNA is TGTGCCAGCAGTAGGGACAGACTATCATTCAACACCGGGGAGCTGTTTTTT.

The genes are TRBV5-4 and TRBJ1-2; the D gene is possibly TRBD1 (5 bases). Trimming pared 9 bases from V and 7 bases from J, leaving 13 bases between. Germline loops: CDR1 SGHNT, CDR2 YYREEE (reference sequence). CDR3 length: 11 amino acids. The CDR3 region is CATLGGGGYTF. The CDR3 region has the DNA TGTGCCACCCTCGGGGGAGGTGGCTACACCTTC.

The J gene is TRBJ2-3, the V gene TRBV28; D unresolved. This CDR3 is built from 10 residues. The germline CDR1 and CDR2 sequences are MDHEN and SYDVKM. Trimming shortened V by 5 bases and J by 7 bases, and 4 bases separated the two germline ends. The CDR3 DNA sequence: TGTGCCAGCAGTCCCTATACGCAGTATTTT. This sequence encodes CASSPYTQYF.

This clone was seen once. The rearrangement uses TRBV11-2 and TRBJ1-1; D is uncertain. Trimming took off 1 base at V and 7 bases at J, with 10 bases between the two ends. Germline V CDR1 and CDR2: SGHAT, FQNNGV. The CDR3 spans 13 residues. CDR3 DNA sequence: TGTGCCAGCAGCTTAGTCGGGAGTGGTGAAGCTTTCTTT. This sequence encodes CASSLVGSGEAFF.

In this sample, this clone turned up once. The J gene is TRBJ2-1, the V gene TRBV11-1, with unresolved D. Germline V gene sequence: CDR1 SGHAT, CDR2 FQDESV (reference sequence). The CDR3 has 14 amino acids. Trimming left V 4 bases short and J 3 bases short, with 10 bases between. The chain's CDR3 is CASSSVADYNEQFF. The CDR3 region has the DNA TGTGCCAGCAGCTCCGTGGCGGACTACAATGAGCAGTTCTTC. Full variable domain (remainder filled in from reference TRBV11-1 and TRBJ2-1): EAEVAQSPRYKITEKSQAVAFWCDPISGHATLYWYRQILGQGPELLVQFQDESVVDDSQLPKDRFSAERLKGVDSTLKIQPAELGDSAMYLCASSSVADYNEQFFGPGTRLTVL.

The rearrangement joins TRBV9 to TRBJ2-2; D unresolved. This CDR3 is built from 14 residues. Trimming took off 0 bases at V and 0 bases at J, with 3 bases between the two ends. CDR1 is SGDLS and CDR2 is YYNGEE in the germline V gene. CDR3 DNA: TGTGCCAGCAGCGTAGCATCGAACACCGGGGAGCTGTTTTTT. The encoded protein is CASSVASNTGELFF.

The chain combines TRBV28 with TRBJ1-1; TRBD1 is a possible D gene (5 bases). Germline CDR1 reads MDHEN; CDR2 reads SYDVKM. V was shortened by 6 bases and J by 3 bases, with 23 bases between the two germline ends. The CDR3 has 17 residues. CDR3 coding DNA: TGTGCCAGCAGCCTCACATCCCCTGGGGCGGCGTACACTGAAGCTTTCTTT. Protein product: CASSLTSPGAAYTEAFF.

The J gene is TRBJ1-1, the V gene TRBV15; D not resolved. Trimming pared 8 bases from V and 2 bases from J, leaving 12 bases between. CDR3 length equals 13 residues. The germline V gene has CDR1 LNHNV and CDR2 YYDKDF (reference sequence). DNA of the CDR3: TGTGCCACCGTTTCTATGGGCAACACTGAAGCTTTCTTT. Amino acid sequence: CATVSMGNTEAFF.

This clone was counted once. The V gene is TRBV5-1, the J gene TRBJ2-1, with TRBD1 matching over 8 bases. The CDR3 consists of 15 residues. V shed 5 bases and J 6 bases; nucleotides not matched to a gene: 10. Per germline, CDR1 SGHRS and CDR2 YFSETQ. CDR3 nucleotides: TGCGCCAGCAGTCTTGGGACAGGTCTAGGCAATGAGCAGTTCTTC. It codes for CASSLGTGLGNEQFF.

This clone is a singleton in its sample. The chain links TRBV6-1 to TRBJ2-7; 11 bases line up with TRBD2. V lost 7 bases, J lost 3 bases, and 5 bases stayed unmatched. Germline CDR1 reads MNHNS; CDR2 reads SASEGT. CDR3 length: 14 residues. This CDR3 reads CASTAGTSGYEQYF. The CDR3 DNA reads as TGTGCCAGCACCGCCGGGACTAGCGGCTACGAGCAGTACTTC.